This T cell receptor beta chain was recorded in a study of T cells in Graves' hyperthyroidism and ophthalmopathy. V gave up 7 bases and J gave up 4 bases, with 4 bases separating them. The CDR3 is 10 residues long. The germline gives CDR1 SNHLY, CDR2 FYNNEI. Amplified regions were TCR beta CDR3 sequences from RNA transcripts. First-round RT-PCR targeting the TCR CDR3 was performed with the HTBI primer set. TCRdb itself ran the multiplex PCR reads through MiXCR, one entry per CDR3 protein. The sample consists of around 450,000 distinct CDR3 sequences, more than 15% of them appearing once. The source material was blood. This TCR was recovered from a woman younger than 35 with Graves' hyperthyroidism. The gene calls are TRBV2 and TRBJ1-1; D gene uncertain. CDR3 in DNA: TGTGCCAGCATTAGCACTGAAGCTTTCTTT. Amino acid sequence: CASISTEAFF. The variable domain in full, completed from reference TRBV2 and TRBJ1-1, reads EPEVTQTPSHQVTQMGQEVILRCVPISNHLYFYWYRQILGQKVEFLVSFYNNEISEKSEIFDDQFSVERPDGSNFTLKIRSTKLEDSAMYFCASISTEAFFGQGTRLTVV.